The text below deals with one TCR beta chain. Its antigen is as yet unknown. Sequencing was performed with immunoSEQ multiplex PCR; in TCRdb, only in-frame clones are kept and a portion is missing. Among tens of thousands of clones listed, 94% were seen once. This specimen comes from a study of T cell clonotyping in hematopoietic cell transplantation. Notes on the study in general: Pathologically expanded recipient clonotypes increased progressively from day 30 to day 180 as diversity fell. Higher Inverse Simpson Index values in graft donor and pretransplant recipient predicted broader posttransplant TCR diversity.

CDR1 and CDR2 (germline): LNHDA, SQIVND (reference sequence). V was trimmed by 5 bases and J by 2 bases, leaving 13 bases between them. The CDR3 runs 14 residues. The sequence came from a woman aged 45-59 years in good health. Some clones in this sample may be carry-over from other donors' samples. The sequencing sample was made of peripheral blood mononuclear cells. The V call is TRBV19, the J call TRBJ2-7; D is perhaps TRBD2 (6 bases). CDR3 DNA: TGTGCCAGTAGTCCCCGGGACTCTACCTACGAGCAGTACTTC. Translating it yields CASSPRDSTYEQYF.